This T cell receptor beta chain was captured in a study of beta chain features in type 1 diabetes. On this clone itself: Its antigen is undetermined.

Germline V gene data show CDR1 as MDHEN and CDR2 as SYDVKM. This CDR3 is 15 amino acids long. V shed 5 bases and J 2 bases; nucleotides not matched to a gene: 7. Study-wide results and limits: All four CD4+ subsets of Type 1 diabetes patients contained TCRB CDR3s that were moderately but significantly shorter. In comparison with healthy donors, patients had naive, central memory and Treg TCRB repertoires that appeared more similar.

Reverse transcription of all isolated RNA meant that expressed TCRB transcripts were sequenced. Assay used: immunoSEQ multiplex PCR; TCRdb lists only in-frame clones, some missing. This sample has over 150,000 clones; less than 10% occur once, and the top ten carry approximately 0.54%. The TCR originated in a man between 18 and 35 years old with type 1 diabetes. The chain uses TRBV28 and TRBJ2-7, with 9 bases identical to TRBD1. The sequenced sample was central memory CD4+ T cells from blood. The CDR3 here is CASSDGTGFTYEQYF. CDR3 nucleotides: TGTGCCAGCAGTGATGGGACAGGGTTCACCTACGAGCAGTACTTC.